This entry lists 9 T cell receptor beta chains sequenced from one sample in a study of control samples from healthy donors and cancer patients. Generated by immunoSEQ multiplex PCR, the TCRdb table keeps only in-frame clones and is missing some. This sample yields some 120,000 clones, of which roughly 87% are seen a single time; under 2% belongs to the top ten. Sequencing was done on a sample of blood. The receptors were gathered from a man aged 18 to 29 in good health.

This sequence joins TRBV30 and TRBJ2-7; 9 positions agree with TRBD1. Germline CDR1 GTSNPN, CDR2 SVGIG (reference sequence). The CDR3 length is 13 residues. J was trimmed by 4 bases and V by 8 bases; bases with no gene match: 9. The CDR3 is CAGTNRGPYEQYF. CDR3 nucleotide sequence: TGTGCCGGGACTAACAGGGGGCCATACGAGCAGTACTTC.

The chain has TRBV5-6 and TRBJ2-5; TRBD2 is a possible D gene (5 bases). Trimming shortened V by 0 bases and J by 3 bases, and 6 bases separated the two germline ends. CDR1 is SGHDT and CDR2 is YYEEEE in the germline V gene. The CDR3 covers 13 residues. Here the CDR3 DNA reads TGTGCCAGCAGCTTGGAAGCGGAAGAGACCCAGTACTTC. It specifies CASSLEAEETQYF.

The genes are TRBV6-1 and TRBJ1-2, with D possibly being TRBD1 (5 bases). CDR1 and CDR2 (germline): MNHNS, SASEGT. Trimming removed 0 bases at V and 5 bases at J, with 13 bases between. The CDR3 totals 15 residues. CDR3 nucleotides: TGTGCCAGCAGTGAAGCGGCACCGGGGGGATATGGCTACACCTTC. It encodes CASSEAAPGGYGYTF.

V and J are TRBV9 and TRBJ1-1; D is ambiguous. The CDR3 runs to 15 residues. The V gene lost 2 bases and the J gene lost 11 bases, with 22 bases spanning the gap. Germline V CDR1 and CDR2: SGDLS, YYNGEE. The CDR3 loop reads CASSVHTDLLVQAFF. For the CDR3, the DNA is TGTGCCAGCAGCGTGCATACCGACCTGCTGGTCCAGGCTTTCTTT.

This clone came up once. V gene TRBV5-1 combines with J gene TRBJ2-3; D gene unclear. Germline CDR1 and CDR2: SGHRS and YFSETQ. This CDR3 is built from 14 residues. The ends were cut back, 4 bases at V and 1 base at J, with 10 bases in the middle. The CDR3 nucleotides are TGCGCCAGCAGCCCATATTTTGGCACAGATACGCAGTATTTT. This gives the protein CASSPYFGTDTQYF.

This clone showed up just a few times. The chain joins TRBV14 to TRBJ2-5, with a weak D call TRBD2 (5 bases). Germline CDR1 is SGHDN and CDR2 is FVKESK. The CDR3 contains 14 residues. Trimming removed 4 bases from V and 3 bases from J, with 12 bases in between. CDR3 sequence (DNA): TGTGCCAGCAGCCCCCCCTCGGGGAAAGAGACCCAGTACTTC. Encoded protein: CASSPPSGKETQYF. Using reference TRBV14 and TRBJ2-5 for the parts outside the CDR3, the full variable domain is EAGVTQFPSHSVIEKGQTVTLRCDPISGHDNLYWYRRVMGKEIKFLLHFVKESKQDESGMPNNRFLAERTGGTYSTLKVQPAELEDSGVYFCASSPPSGKETQYFGPGTRLLVL.

This rearrangement joins TRBV7-6 to TRBJ1-5, with TRBD1 matching over 7 bases. The J segment lost 5 bases and the V segment lost 1 base, leaving 5 bases of the junction unmatched. The CDR3 covers 15 residues. CDR1 and CDR2 from the germline V gene are SGHVS and FNYEAQ. CDR3 nucleotide sequence: TGTGCCAGCAGCTTAGAGACAGGGTTCCATCAGCCCCAGCATTTT. Translation gives CASSLETGFHQPQHF.

A few counts support this clone. J is TRBJ2-7 and V is TRBV7-8, with D perhaps matching TRBD1 (6 bases). V gave up 3 bases and J gave up 1 base, with 10 bases separating them. Germline CDR1 reads SGHVS; CDR2 reads FQNEAQ. This CDR3 is built from 14 residues. The CDR3 reads CASSFTGQSYEQYF. CDR3 coding DNA: TGTGCCAGCAGCTTTACCGGACAGTCCTACGAGCAGTACTTC.

The chain recombines TRBV18 with TRBJ1-3; D possibly corresponds to TRBD1 (5 bases). V lost 5 bases, J lost 1 base, and 18 bases lay in between. Germline values: CDR1 KGHSH, CDR2 LQKENI. The CDR3 length is 17 residues. The CDR3 here is CASSFPTGETSGNTIYF. The CDR3 region has the DNA TGTGCCAGCTCATTCCCGACGGGGGAGACTTCTGGAAACACCATATATTTT.